A selection of T cell receptor beta chains follows, all from one sample in a study of T-cell reconstitution after alpha-beta-depleted transplantation in children. One entry per CDR3 protein, called by TCRdb with MiXCR from the PCR reads. Among some 240,000 distinct CDR3 sequences listed, around 9.7% were seen once. The sequencing here drew on PBMCs from the stem cell graft donor, taken from the stem cell graft. The receptors here all came from a human donor who donated a stem cell graft to a child with SCID. CDR3s leave out the opening cysteine and the closing phenylalanine or tryptophan. Each record gives: V gene, D gene, CDR3 protein. D genes are given only for firm matches.

V gene: TRBV15
D gene: NA
CDR3 protein: ATSRIYQETQY

V gene: TRBV4-3
D gene: NA
CDR3 protein: ASSQEYDTINTEAF

V gene: TRBV7-3
D gene: TRBD2
CDR3 protein: ASSPASGGLDTQY

V gene: TRBV5-1
D gene: NA
CDR3 protein: ASSTGGALEAF

V gene: TRBV20-1
D gene: NA
CDR3 protein: SADRGDVFDNYGYT

V gene: TRBV5-1
D gene: TRBD2
CDR3 protein: ASSRSPGLDAYEQY

V gene: TRBV5-6
D gene: NA
CDR3 protein: ASSLKSGYT

V gene: TRBV25-1
D gene: NA
CDR3 protein: ASSEPGTIDNQPQH

V gene: TRBV5-1
D gene: NA
CDR3 protein: ASSLKQGSDYEQY

V gene: TRBV28
D gene: TRBD1
CDR3 protein: ASSSFGGQHYGYT

V gene: TRBV12-3/TRBV12-4
D gene: TRBD2
CDR3 protein: ASSLASGSFNEQF

V gene: TRBV6-2/TRBV6-3
D gene: NA
CDR3 protein: ASSRQRARVSYEQY

V gene: TRBV12-3/TRBV12-4
D gene: NA
CDR3 protein: ASSSRAGSSYEQY

V gene: TRBV5-1
D gene: NA
CDR3 protein: ASSLQGFLETQY

V gene: TRBV4-1
D gene: NA
CDR3 protein: ASSQRISGVAGELF

V gene: TRBV19
D gene: NA
CDR3 protein: ATKSGGLGF

V gene: TRBV6-5
D gene: TRBD1
CDR3 protein: ASSYRDRVNEQY

V gene: TRBV7-8
D gene: NA
CDR3 protein: ASRGLAGLNEQF

V gene: TRBV6-5
D gene: NA
CDR3 protein: ASSLDRNRDTIY

V gene: TRBV4-1
D gene: NA
CDR3 protein: AKGGARRNEQF

V gene: TRBV7-9
D gene: NA
CDR3 protein: ASDTGAAKGSYEQY

V gene: TRBV10-1
D gene: NA
CDR3 protein: ASSESLENTEAF

V gene: TRBV28
D gene: TRBD1
CDR3 protein: ASSLSQGEGYT

V gene: TRBV6-1
D gene: NA
CDR3 protein: ASSAGSANTEAF

V gene: TRBV27
D gene: NA
CDR3 protein: ASSPLSGLKLEKLF

V gene: TRBV20-1
D gene: NA
CDR3 protein: SARVGGASSNQPQH

V gene: TRBV4-1
D gene: TRBD1
CDR3 protein: ASSPDGTAYGYT

V gene: TRBV7-3
D gene: TRBD1
CDR3 protein: ASSSTGGWGSVQF

V gene: TRBV2
D gene: NA
CDR3 protein: ASMGLSTDTQY

V gene: TRBV20-1
D gene: TRBD2
CDR3 protein: SASVAGGPIDTQY

V gene: TRBV29-1
D gene: TRBD2
CDR3 protein: SVEGTSGGYNEQF

V gene: TRBV10-3
D gene: TRBD1
CDR3 protein: AISRDRGYEQY

V gene: TRBV20-1
D gene: NA
CDR3 protein: SARDFGSPGTDTQY

V gene: TRBV5-1
D gene: TRBD2
CDR3 protein: ASRTGTSGGLTDTQY

V gene: TRBV5-5
D gene: NA
CDR3 protein: ASSFSAVSSYNSPLH

V gene: TRBV6-1
D gene: NA
CDR3 protein: ASTDSENTEAF

V gene: TRBV12-3/TRBV12-4
D gene: TRBD1
CDR3 protein: ASGWTGVEYGYT

V gene: TRBV20-1
D gene: TRBD1
CDR3 protein: SARRRTGDQPQH